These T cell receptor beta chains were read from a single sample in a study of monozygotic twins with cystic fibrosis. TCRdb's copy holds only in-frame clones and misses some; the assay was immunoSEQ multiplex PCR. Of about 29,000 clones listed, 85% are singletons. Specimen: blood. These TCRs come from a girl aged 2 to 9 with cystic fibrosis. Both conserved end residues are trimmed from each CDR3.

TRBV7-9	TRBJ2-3	ASSPGSRGTDTQY
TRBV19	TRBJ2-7	ASSIFLQSPMEQY
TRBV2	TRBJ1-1	ASSMGWTYPTEAF
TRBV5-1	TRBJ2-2	ASSPQRTGELF
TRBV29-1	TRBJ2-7	SAAGILDEQY
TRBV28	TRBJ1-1	ASSFRGLGYTEAF
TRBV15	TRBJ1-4	ATLRDRDNEKLF
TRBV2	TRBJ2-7	ASSEAVKGTYEQY
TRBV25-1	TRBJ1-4	ASSEIGQMNEKLF
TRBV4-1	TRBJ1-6	ASSQVVQGDNSPLH
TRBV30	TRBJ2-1	AWSVISGAYNEQF
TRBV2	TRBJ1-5	ASTKGADSNQPQH
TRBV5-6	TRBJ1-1	ASRPGPADTEAF
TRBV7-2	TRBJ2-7	ASSFQQGGYEQY
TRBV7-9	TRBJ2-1	ASSFTYNEQF
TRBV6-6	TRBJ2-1	ASSGGPYNEQF
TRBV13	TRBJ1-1	ASRDNMNTEAF
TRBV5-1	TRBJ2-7	ASSQAPRQGRYEQY
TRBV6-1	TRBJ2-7	ASSENYRSYEQY
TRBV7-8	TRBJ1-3	ASSLGGQGNGNTIY
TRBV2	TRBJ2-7	ASVDRVTPYEQY
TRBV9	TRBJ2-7	ASSPSRKGTPYEQY
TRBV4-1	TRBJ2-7	ASSQDRFGGEQY
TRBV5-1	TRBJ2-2	ASSLAGHGELF
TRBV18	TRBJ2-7	ASSPRVATASYEQY
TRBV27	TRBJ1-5	ASRTGDNQPQH
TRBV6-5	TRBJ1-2	ASSYSRGARYGYT
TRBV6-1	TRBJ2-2	AAQRGQVDTGELF
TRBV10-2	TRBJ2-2	ASSDSDRNTGELF
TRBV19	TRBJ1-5	ASSIGRRVLSNQPQH
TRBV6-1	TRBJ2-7	ASSEGQITSYEQY
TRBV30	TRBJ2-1	AWSGRESSYNEQF
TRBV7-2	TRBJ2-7	ASSLGGALAGGKYEQY
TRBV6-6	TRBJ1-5	ASRWTGDSNQPQH
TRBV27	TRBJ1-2	ASSLSGTGGALNYGYT
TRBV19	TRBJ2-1	ASSIRDIYNEQF
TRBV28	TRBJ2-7	ASSLDGGGSSYEQY
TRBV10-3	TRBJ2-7	AISETSTGPPYEQY
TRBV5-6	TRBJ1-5	ASSLGRHIQPQH
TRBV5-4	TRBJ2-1	ASSRQGIQDEQF
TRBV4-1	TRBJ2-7	ASSQATGIYEQY
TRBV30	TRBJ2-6	AWILGSSSGANVLT
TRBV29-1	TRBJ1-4	SARAPNEKLF
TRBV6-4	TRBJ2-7	ASSDSNPLAGGLSYEQY
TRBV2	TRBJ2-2	ASSRSGVNTGELF
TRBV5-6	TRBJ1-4	ASSLGQGDEKLF
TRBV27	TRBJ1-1	ASSSISRQEAF
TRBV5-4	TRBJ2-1	ASSWGSATYNEQF
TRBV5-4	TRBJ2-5	ASSLVTGETQY
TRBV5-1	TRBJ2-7	ASSWRSGTNFEQY
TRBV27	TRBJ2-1	ASSLSSLSQGATSSYNEQF
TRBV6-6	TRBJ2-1	ASRGGSGEQF
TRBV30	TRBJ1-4	AQSLRREKLF
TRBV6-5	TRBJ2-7	ASRSSYEQY
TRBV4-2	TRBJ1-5	ASSQELRTSNQPQH